What follows are 29 T cell receptor beta chains derived from one specimen sequenced in a study of T cell responses to AZD1222 COVID-19 vaccine. TCRdb's table, derived via immunoSEQ multiplex PCR, lists solely in-frame clones and lacks some. The table includes 100,000 to 150,000 clones, about 89% detected once. Sequenced here: peripheral blood, sampled 28 days after the second AZD1222 dose. Receptors originate from an adult who received the AZD1222 COVID-19 vaccine.

This rearrangement joins TRBV29-1 to TRBJ2-7; D assignment may be TRBD1 or TRBD2 (5 bases each). The CDR3 length is 13 residues. Germline lookup yields CDR1 SQVTM and CDR2 ANQGSEA. Trimming took 5 bases from V and 6 from J, leaving 17 bases between them. The CDR3 here is CSVSGTSIGEQYF. DNA of the CDR3: TGCAGCGTTTCGGGGACGAGTATAGGCGAGCAGTACTTC.

The gene calls are TRBV11-3 and TRBJ2-1, with D maybe TRBD1 (5 bases). The CDR3 runs to 15 residues. Per germline, CDR1 SGHNT and CDR2 YENEEA. V lost 1 base to trimming and J lost 7 bases, with 14 bases between them. CDR3 bases: TGTGCCAGCAGCTTAGGGCAGGACACGAGGAATGAGCAGTTCTTC. This codes for CASSLGQDTRNEQFF.

The gene calls are TRBV13 and TRBJ1-5; D is ambiguous. The CDR3 extends over 12 amino acids. Looked up from germline, CDR1 is PRHDT and CDR2 is FYEKMQ (reference sequence). Trimming removed 3 bases from V and 7 bases from J, with 7 bases in between. CDR3 sequence: CASSLGAQPQHF. Written as DNA, the CDR3 is TGTGCCAGCAGCTTGGGAGCGCAGCCCCAGCATTTT.

This CDR3 is CASSPGFGDTGELFF. In DNA form, the CDR3 reads TGTGCCAGCAGCCCAGGGTTCGGGGACACCGGGGAGCTGTTTTTT. The V and J genes are TRBV6-4 and TRBJ2-2; D may be TRBD1 or TRBD2 (5 bases each). CDR1 MRHNA and CDR2 SNTAGT come from the germline V gene. V lost 6 bases and J lost 3, with 14 bases in between. The CDR3 totals 15 residues.

This sequence joins TRBV29-1 and TRBJ1-4; D gene unclear. Per the germline V gene, CDR1 is SQVTM and CDR2 is ANQGSEA. V dropped 5 bases and J dropped 5 bases, with 12 bases sitting between them. The CDR3 has 13 residues. CDR3 residues: CSVLGETNEKLFF. The CDR3, as DNA: TGCAGCGTTCTGGGAGAGACGAATGAAAAACTGTTTTTT.

The chain has TRBV5-1 and TRBJ2-1; TRBD2 aligns across 8 bases. This CDR3 has 16 amino acids. From germline, CDR1 is SGHRS and CDR2 YFSETQ. The ends lost 4 bases at V and 2 bases at J; junction bases unmatched: 8. The CDR3 loop is CASSRGNSGTYNEQFF. The CDR3 nucleotides are TGCGCCAGCAGCCGTGGAAATAGCGGGACCTACAATGAGCAGTTCTTC.

The genes are TRBV28 and TRBJ1-1; no reliable D call. Germline V lookup: CDR1 MDHEN, CDR2 SYDVKM. This CDR3 is built from 11 residues. Trimming pared 8 bases from V and 0 bases from J, leaving 4 bases between. CDR3: CASWLNTEAFF. The CDR3 DNA sequence: TGTGCCAGCTGGTTGAACACTGAAGCTTTCTTT. Using reference TRBV28 and TRBJ1-1 for the parts outside the CDR3, the full variable domain is DVKVTQSSRYLVKRTGEKVFLECVQDMDHENMFWYRQDPGLGLRLIYFSYDVKMKEKGDIPEGYSVSREKKERFSLILESASTNQTSMYLCASWLNTEAFFGQGTRLTVV.

The chain joins TRBV3-1 (or the pseudogene TRBV3-2) to TRBJ2-7; 11 nucleotides agree with TRBD2. CDR3 size: 16 residues. Germline CDR1 reads LGHDT; CDR2 reads YNNKEL (reference sequence). The V and J ends lost 3 bases and 6 bases, in that order; junction bases with no gene match: 10. CDR3 sequence (DNA): TGTGCCAGCAGCCACACTAGCGGGGGCCCGCGTAGCGAGCAGTACTTC. Its protein is CASSHTSGGPRSEQYF.

V is TRBV15 and J is TRBJ1-1; TRBD1 is a possible D gene (6 bases). Germline values: CDR1 LNHNV, CDR2 YYDKDF (reference sequence). Trimming left V 0 bases short and J 2 bases short, with 13 bases between. The CDR3 totals 16 residues. The CDR3 is CATSRDTGIGNTEAFF. The CDR3 nucleotides read TGTGCCACCAGCAGAGATACAGGGATTGGAAACACTGAAGCTTTCTTT.

The rearrangement links TRBV10-2 to TRBJ1-1, with 7 nucleotides matching TRBD1. Trimming removed 8 bases from V and 0 bases from J; junction bases left unmatched: 6. This CDR3 comprises 14 residues. Germline V gene data show CDR1 as WSHSY and CDR2 as SAAADI. For the CDR3, the DNA is TGCGCCAGCCGAAGGGACAGCATGAACACTGAAGCTTTCTTT. This gives the protein CASRRDSMNTEAFF.

The chain employs TRBV7-6 and TRBJ2-5, with D possibly matching TRBD2 (6 bases). V was clipped by 5 bases and J by 2 bases, with 12 bases between them. This CDR3 is built from 14 residues. CDR1 is SGHVS, CDR2 FNYEAQ, per germline. The CDR3 loop reads CASSAGTLQETQYF. The DNA for the CDR3 is TGTGCCAGCAGCGCGGGGACGTTACAAGAGACCCAGTACTTC.

The chain has TRBV10-1 and TRBJ1-1; unclear D gene. This CDR3 is built from 9 residues. Germline assignment: CDR1 WNHNN and CDR2 SYGVQD (reference sequence). V was cut by 10 bases and J by 9 bases, with 9 bases left in between. In DNA form, the CDR3 reads TGCGCCACCACCTCGAAAGCTTTCTTT. This translates into CATTSKAFF.

The chain combines TRBV28 with TRBJ1-1; D not resolved. Germline V gene lookup returns CDR1 MDHEN and CDR2 SYDVKM. V gave up 8 bases and J gave up 4 bases, with 26 bases separating them. The CDR3 has 17 residues. The CDR3 here is CASRRGPRRTISTEAFF. CDR3 nucleotide sequence: TGTGCCAGCCGACGAGGCCCCCGACGGACGATAAGCACTGAAGCTTTCTTT.

The V and J genes are TRBV27 and TRBJ1-6, with 7 positions matching TRBD1. There are 19 residues in the CDR3. Germline V gene sequence: CDR1 MNHEY, CDR2 SMNVEV (reference sequence). The V segment lost 8 bases and the J segment 0 bases; nucleotides outside the gene matches: 16. The CDR3 DNA reads as TGTGCCAGCTCCGGGACAGTCAATCCTGCATACTCCTATAATTCACCCCTCCACTTT. Protein: CASSGTVNPAYSYNSPLHF.

The chain couples TRBV7-2 to TRBJ2-5, with TRBD2 identical over 11 bases. Unmatched junction bases numbered 7, after V lost 1 base and J lost 3 bases. The germline CDR1 and CDR2 sequences are SGHTA and FQGNSA. CDR3 length: 17 amino acids. The CDR3 is CASSLGSLAGGKETQYF. For the CDR3, the DNA is TGTGCCAGCAGCTTAGGTTCCCTAGCGGGAGGTAAAGAGACCCAGTACTTC.

The chain joins TRBV24-1 to TRBJ2-5, with D perhaps TRBD2 (5 bases). CDR3 length: 16 residues. In germline, CDR1 is KGHDR, CDR2 SFDVKD. Trimming shortened V by 3 bases and J by 1 base, and 14 bases separated the two germline ends. DNA for the CDR3: TGTGCCACCAGTGATACTCTAGTCGGGATCCAAGAGACCCAGTACTTC. Translation: CATSDTLVGIQETQYF.

V is TRBV4-1 and J is TRBJ2-5; D may be TRBD1 (5 bases). The end of the DNA is better explained by TRBJ2-7, so the J call may be wrong. CDR1 is MGHRA and CDR2 is YSYEKL in the germline V gene. The CDR3 is made up of 14 amino acids. CDR3 bases: TGCGCCAGCAGCCAAGGAGCAGGGACCTACGAGCAGTACTTC. Translation: CASSQGAGTYEQYF.

V usage is TRBV15 and J usage is TRBJ2-5; 8 bases fit TRBD1. Trimming at V came to 5 bases and at J to 1 base, leaving 6 bases not matched to a gene. The CDR3 consists of 15 residues. From germline, CDR1 is LNHNV and CDR2 YYDKDF (reference sequence). CDR3 residues: CATSRGTGVQETQYF. CDR3 bases: TGTGCCACCAGCCGGGGGACAGGTGTCCAAGAGACCCAGTACTTC.

This chain's CDR3 is CASSPRQSYEQYF. In nucleotides, the CDR3 is TGCGCCAGCAGTCCTCGACAGTCCTACGAGCAGTACTTC. The chain joins TRBV4-1 to TRBJ2-7; D possibly corresponds to TRBD1 (5 bases). CDR1 and CDR2 (germline): MGHRA, YSYEKL. Trimming took 6 bases from V and 1 from J, leaving 10 bases between them. This CDR3 region has 13 residues.

This chain joins TRBV11-3 and TRBJ1-4; maybe TRBD1 (5 bases). The germline V gene encodes CDR1 SGHNT and CDR2 YENEEA. Trimming shortened V by 5 bases and J by 2 bases, and 12 bases separated the two germline ends. CDR3 length: 15 amino acids. The CDR3 is CASSNTGSTNEKLFF. CDR3 nucleotides: TGTGCCAGCAGCAACACAGGCTCTACTAATGAAAAACTGTTTTTT.

V gene TRBV7-2 combines with J gene TRBJ1-3; D possibly corresponds to TRBD1 (5 bases). The CDR3 is 16 amino acids. Germline V gene data show CDR1 as SGHTA and CDR2 as FQGNSA. V lost 5 bases and J lost 2, with 16 bases in between. Here the CDR3 reads CASSSRQGNAGNTIYF. CDR3 DNA: TGTGCCAGCAGCAGTAGGCAGGGAAACGCTGGAAACACCATATATTTT.

This clone was observed a handful of times. The chain employs TRBV4-1 and TRBJ2-7; D unclear. Germline CDR1 MGHRA, CDR2 YSYEKL. The CDR3 totals 13 residues. The germline V and J ends were trimmed by 0 bases and 1 base, with 4 bases remaining between them. CDR3 DNA: TGCGCCAGCAGCCAAGAGAATTCCTACGAGCAGTACTTC. It translates to CASSQENSYEQYF.

The V and J genes are TRBV4-2 and TRBJ2-3, with a tentative D call TRBD2 (6 bases). Germline CDR1 LGHNA, CDR2 YNFKEQ. The CDR3 has 15 amino acids. V was clipped by 4 bases and J by 6 bases, with 17 bases between them. CDR3 region: CASSPGRGPLDTQYF. The CDR3 DNA reads TGTGCCAGCAGCCCCGGGCGGGGTCCGCTCGATACGCAGTATTTT.

The genes are TRBV7-2 and TRBJ2-1, with no clear D. Germline V gives CDR1 SGHTA, CDR2 FQGNSA. Trimming took off 1 base at V and 2 bases at J, with 9 bases between the two ends. This CDR3 has 15 residues. CDR3 region: CASSLEQPAYNEQFF. The CDR3 nucleotides read TGTGCCAGCAGCTTAGAGCAGCCCGCCTACAATGAGCAGTTCTTC.

V gene TRBV7-8 combines with J gene TRBJ2-7, with a tentative D call TRBD1 (6 bases). Trimming took 5 bases from V and 3 from J, leaving 11 bases between them. CDR1 is SGHVS, CDR2 FQNEAQ, per germline. This CDR3 has 13 residues. CDR3 region: CASSGDMIYEQYF. The CDR3 region has the DNA TGTGCCAGCAGCGGGGACATGATCTACGAGCAGTACTTC.

V usage is TRBV27 and J usage is TRBJ2-7; either TRBD1 or TRBD2 may fit D (5 bases each). V was cut by 0 bases and J by 5 bases, with 17 bases left in between. This CDR3 region has 16 residues. The germline CDR1 and CDR2 sequences are MNHEY and SMNVEV (reference sequence). As DNA, the CDR3 is TGTGCCAGCAGTTTATCTTGGGGGACGAGCAAAAACGAGCAGTACTTC. Translation: CASSLSWGTSKNEQYF.

This clone was counted only a few times. V gene TRBV7-2 combines with J gene TRBJ1-3, with D tentatively TRBD1 (5 bases). The germline V gene encodes CDR1 SGHTA and CDR2 FQGNSA. The CDR3 sequence is 14 residues long. V was clipped by 6 bases and J by 4 bases, with 13 bases between them. CDR3 sequence (DNA): TGTGCCAGCAGAACCGGGACGATGGGAAACACCATATATTTT. Translating gives CASRTGTMGNTIYF. Full variable domain (remainder filled in from reference TRBV7-2 and TRBJ1-3): GAGVSQSPSNKVTEKGKDVELRCDPISGHTALYWYRQSLGQGLEFLIYFQGNSAPDKSGLPSDRFSAERTGGSVSTLTIQRTQQEDSAVYLCASRTGTMGNTIYFGEGSWLTVV.

V usage is TRBV2 and J usage is TRBJ1-6, with D unclear. Trimming stripped 7 bases from V and 0 bases from J, with 10 bases between. This CDR3 comprises 15 residues. CDR1 SNHLY and CDR2 FYNNEI come from the germline V gene. This CDR3 reads CASKGQSSYNSPLHF. The CDR3 coding sequence is TGTGCCAGCAAAGGGCAGAGCTCCTATAATTCACCCCTCCACTTT. The full variable domain, in which reference TRBV2 and TRBJ1-6 provide the parts outside the CDR3, is EPEVTQTPSHQVTQMGQEVILRCVPISNHLYFYWYRQILGQKVEFLVSFYNNEISEKSEIFDDQFSVERPDGSNFTLKIRSTKLEDSAMYFCASKGQSSYNSPLHFGNGTRLTVT.

The chain is built from TRBV4-3 and TRBJ1-5, with a tentative D call TRBD1 (5 bases). Trimming took 3 bases from V and 5 from J, leaving 8 bases between them. Germline CDR1 reads LGHNA; CDR2 reads YSLEER. CDR3 length equals 13 residues. CDR3 bases: TGCGCCAGCAGCCAGGGGGTAGATCAGCCCCAGCATTTT. This encodes CASSQGVDQPQHF.